Listed here are 20 T cell receptor beta chains from one sample, sequenced in a study of cytomegalovirus exposure and HLA in healthy donors (dated by TCRdb to about 2017). Library preparation used the immunoSEQ multiplex PCR assay. For the multiplex PCR, a mixture combining 60 forward primers for TCR Vbeta segments and 13 reverse primers for TCR Jbeta segments was used. TCRdb mirrors the immuneACCESS table, restricted to in-frame sequences. Some clones are absent from its copies; in checked studies, under half trace to an unresolved V gene, and the reason for the others is unknown. For this sample the table gives 140,000 to 150,000 clones, of which around three quarters were detected only once. The ten largest clones capture 6.5% to 7% of the sample. The source material was PBMCs. These TCRs come from a middle-aged woman in good health and CMV-seropositive.

The chain has TRBV5-4 and TRBJ2-5, with 8 bases aligning to TRBD1. The J call is uncertain, as TRBJ2-7 better fits the DNA end. Germline V gives CDR1 SGHNT, CDR2 YYREEE (reference sequence). There are 15 residues in the CDR3. CDR3 DNA sequence: TGTGCCAGCAGCTTTCCGGGACAGGATGCCTACGAGCAGTACTTC. Residues: CASSFPGQDAYEQYF.

The chain links TRBV29-1 to TRBJ2-5, with TRBD2 identical over 8 bases. Germline values: CDR1 SQVTM, CDR2 ANQGSEA. This CDR3 spans 15 amino acids. The ends lost 4 bases at V and 0 bases at J; junction bases unmatched: 7. For the CDR3, the DNA is TGCAGCGTTGGGACTAGCTCGACTTACCAAGAGACCCAGTACTTC. Its translation is CSVGTSSTYQETQYF.

The chain recombines TRBV7-9 with TRBJ2-5; TRBD1 matches 7 bases. Per germline, CDR1 SEHNR and CDR2 FQNEAQ (reference sequence). Trimming took 4 bases from V and 4 from J; bases not matched to a gene: 6. CDR3 length: 14 residues. The CDR3 loop reads CASSSPRGPETQYF. CDR3 in DNA: TGTGCCAGCAGCTCTCCTAGGGGGCCAGAGACCCAGTACTTC.

The sample holds one count of this clone. V and J are TRBV2 and TRBJ2-2; a possible D gene is TRBD2 (5 bases). Between the trimmed V and J ends, which lost 0 bases and 4 bases, there was a span of 12 bases. This CDR3 contains 16 residues. Germline CDR1 SNHLY, CDR2 FYNNEI. CDR3 loop: CASSEAISASTGELFF. DNA of the CDR3: TGTGCCAGCAGTGAAGCAATTAGCGCCTCCACCGGGGAGCTGTTTTTT. Full variable domain (missing parts from reference TRBV2 and TRBJ2-2): EPEVTQTPSHQVTQMGQEVILRCVPISNHLYFYWYRQILGQKVEFLVSFYNNEISEKSEIFDDQFSVERPDGSNFTLKIRSTKLEDSAMYFCASSEAISASTGELFFGEGSRLTVL.

The chain joins TRBV21-1 to TRBJ1-1. TRBV21-1 is reported as a pseudogene. The CDR3 runs to 18 residues. The CDR3, as DNA: TGTGCCAGCACCGAGGGAGGGAGGGCCCAGGAGGTAAACACTGAAGCTTTCTTT. This codes for CASTEGGRAQEVNTEAFF.

The genes are TRBV10-3 and TRBJ1-1; a weak D match, TRBD1 (5 bases). This CDR3 comprises 14 residues. The germline V and J ends were trimmed by 3 bases and 4 bases, with 12 bases remaining between them. Germline assignment: CDR1 ENHRY and CDR2 SYGVKD. The DNA of the CDR3 is TGTGCCATCAGTGATAGCGGGGGGGGCACTGAAGCTTTCTTT. This codes for CAISDSGGGTEAFF.

The chain recombines TRBV5-1 with TRBJ2-2; D unclear. The CDR3 covers 16 residues. Germline assignment: CDR1 SGHRS and CDR2 YFSETQ. Trimming left V 0 bases short and J 1 base short, with 10 bases between. CDR3 in DNA: TGCGCCAGCAGCTTGGAGGTGGGCCTGAACACCGGGGAGCTGTTTTTT. Translating it yields CASSLEVGLNTGELFF.

This chain connects TRBV13 to TRBJ2-1, with TRBD2 matching 8 bases. CDR1 and CDR2 from the germline V gene are PRHDT and FYEKMQ (reference sequence). V gave up 5 bases and J gave up 2 bases; unmatched junction bases: 14. The CDR3 sequence is 18 residues long. CDR3 loop: CASSPRGGGSPTYNEQFF. Here the CDR3 DNA reads TGTGCCAGCAGCCCTAGAGGCGGGGGGTCCCCCACCTACAATGAGCAGTTCTTC.

Only one count was recorded for this clone. CDR3 DNA: TGTGCCAGCAGTGAAACAGGTTACACAGATACGCAGTATTTT. Protein: CASSETGYTDTQYF. V usage is TRBV2 and J usage is TRBJ2-3, with D possibly TRBD1 on 5 matching bases. The CDR3 has 14 residues. V gave up 2 bases and J gave up 2 bases, with 8 bases separating them. Germline-derived CDR1 and CDR2 are SNHLY and FYNNEI.

V gene TRBV7-3 combines with J gene TRBJ1-1; unclear D gene. Germline-derived CDR1 and CDR2 are SGHTA and FQGTGA. V gave up 5 bases and J gave up 4 bases, with 11 bases separating them. This CDR3 contains 13 residues. The CDR3 region has the DNA TGTGCCAGCAGCACCGACAAGTTCACTGAAGCTTTCTTT. As protein: CASSTDKFTEAFF.

The V and J genes are TRBV7-2 and TRBJ2-1, with D possibly matching TRBD1 (6 bases). The germline V and J ends were trimmed by 6 bases and 8 bases, with 20 bases remaining between them. This CDR3 is built from 15 residues. Germline V CDR1 and CDR2: SGHTA, FQGNSA. The CDR3 loop reads CASRRSQGSVDEQFF. CDR3 sequence (DNA): TGTGCCAGCAGACGGAGCCAGGGGAGTGTGGATGAGCAGTTCTTC.

Here the CDR3 reads CASSQDLALYTEAFF. DNA for the CDR3: TGTGCCAGCAGCCAAGATCTGGCCTTGTACACTGAAGCTTTCTTT. J is TRBJ1-1 and V is TRBV4-2; no clear D. The CDR3 is made up of 15 amino acids. CDR1 and CDR2 from the germline V gene are LGHNA and YNFKEQ. Trimming took 0 bases from V and 3 from J, leaving 11 bases between them.

This clone was counted only a few times. The chain recombines TRBV28 with TRBJ1-4, with D perhaps TRBD1 (5 bases). Looked up from germline, CDR1 is MDHEN and CDR2 is SYDVKM. V was trimmed by 4 bases and J by 2 bases, leaving 14 bases between them. This CDR3 spans 16 amino acids. CDR3: CASSSHTGVTNEKLFF. As DNA, the CDR3 is TGTGCCAGCAGTTCCCACACGGGGGTGACTAATGAAAAACTGTTTTTT. The variable domain in full, with the rest retrieved from reference TRBV28 and TRBJ1-4, is DVKVTQSSRYLVKRTGEKVFLECVQDMDHENMFWYRQDPGLGLRLIYFSYDVKMKEKGDIPEGYSVSREKKERFSLILESASTNQTSMYLCASSSHTGVTNEKLFFGSGTQLSVL.

V is TRBV11-3 and J is TRBJ1-5; D is possibly TRBD1 (5 bases). CDR3 length: 18 residues. Germline V gene data show CDR1 as SGHNT and CDR2 as YENEEA. Between the trimmed V and J ends, which lost 0 bases and 2 bases, there was a span of 17 bases. CDR3 DNA sequence: TGTGCCAGCAGCTTAGAGGGGGGGGGATGTGATGGCAATCAGCCCCAGCATTTT. Translating it yields CASSLEGGGCDGNQPQHF.

V and J are TRBV28 and TRBJ2-2; D gene unclear. The CDR3 extends over 14 amino acids. CDR1 and CDR2 (germline): MDHEN, SYDVKM. Trimming pared 7 bases from V and 4 bases from J, leaving 13 bases between. CDR3 sequence (DNA): TGTGCCAGCACCTATGGAGTAATCACCGGGGAGCTGTTTTTT. As protein: CASTYGVITGELFF.

V gene TRBV7-9 combines with J gene TRBJ1-6; TRBD1 matches at 7 bases. V was clipped by 1 base and J by 7 bases; unmatched bases: 4. The CDR3 totals 15 residues. Germline V CDR1 and CDR2: SEHNR, FQNEAQ (reference sequence). CDR3 DNA: TGTGCCAGCAGCTTAGACGACAGGGCCAATTCACCCCTCCACTTT. Protein sequence: CASSLDDRANSPLHF.

This clone was seen only once. The chain recombines TRBV13 with TRBJ2-1, with 15 bases identical to TRBD2. Germline CDR1 PRHDT, CDR2 FYEKMQ (reference sequence). The CDR3 is made up of 18 amino acids. V dropped 5 bases and J dropped 0; count of bases not matched to a gene: 5. CDR3 sequence reads: CASSPGTSGGSSYNEQFF. The CDR3, as DNA: TGTGCCAGCAGCCCCGGGACTAGCGGGGGGTCCTCCTACAATGAGCAGTTCTTC. The full variable domain, its missing parts supplied by reference TRBV13 and TRBJ2-1, is AAGVIQSPRHLIKEKRETATLKCYPIPRHDTVYWYQQGPGQDPQFLISFYEKMQSDKGSIPDRFSAQQFSDYHSELNMSSLELGDSALYFCASSPGTSGGSSYNEQFFGPGTRLTVL.

V gene TRBV5-4 combines with J gene TRBJ2-5; the D gene is possibly TRBD2 (10 bases). The V end was cut by 3 bases, the J end by 5 bases, with 23 bases between. Germline V gene sequence: CDR1 SGHNT, CDR2 YYREEE (reference sequence). The CDR3 sequence is 17 residues long. DNA for the CDR3: TGTGCCAGCAGCTCCCCGACAGGGGGTAGCGGGGGGGAGACCCAGTACTTC. Protein: CASSSPTGGSGGETQYF.

The V call is TRBV2, the J call TRBJ1-5; D unclear. This CDR3 is 14 amino acids long. Trimming cost V 6 bases and J 3 bases, with 12 bases left between them. CDR1 SNHLY and CDR2 FYNNEI come from the germline V gene. The CDR3 loop is CASSAAAANQPQHF. The CDR3 coding sequence is TGTGCCAGCAGCGCGGCTGCGGCCAATCAGCCCCAGCATTTT.

As DNA, the CDR3 is TGTGCCAGCAGTTCAACTAGCGGGGTCTACAATGAGCAGTTCTTC. This codes for CASSSTSGVYNEQFF. V is TRBV27 and J is TRBJ2-1; 10 bases fit TRBD2. The CDR3 totals 15 residues. With V trimmed by 4 bases and J by 3 bases, 3 bases remained unmatched. Germline CDR1 and CDR2: MNHEY and SMNVEV (reference sequence).